Presented here are 17 T cell receptor beta chains from one specimen sequenced in a study of cytomegalovirus exposure and HLA in healthy donors. Assay used: immunoSEQ multiplex PCR; TCRdb lists only in-frame clones, some missing. Of some 150,000 clones in the sample, 70% to 90% were seen once. The sequencing sample was made of PBMCs. The receptors here all came from a man aged 18 to 35 in good health and CMV-seronegative.

The chain recombines TRBV6-5 with TRBJ2-5, with 9 positions matching TRBD2. Looked up from germline, CDR1 is MNHEY and CDR2 is SVGAGI. This CDR3 has 14 amino acids. Unmatched junction bases numbered 5, after V lost 4 bases and J lost 5 bases. CDR3 residues: CASSWGAGGETQYF. The CDR3 DNA reads as TGTGCCAGCAGTTGGGGGGCGGGAGGGGAGACCCAGTACTTC.

This chain connects TRBV9 to TRBJ1-4; TRBD1 might be the D (5 bases). From germline, CDR1 is SGDLS and CDR2 YYNGEE. V lost 2 bases and J lost 6, with 17 bases in between. The CDR3 runs to 16 residues. CDR3 bases: TGTGCCAGCAGCGTTGGACAAGCCACCCATCATGAAAAACTGTTTTTT. Encoded protein: CASSVGQATHHEKLFF.

The chain has TRBV6-5 and TRBJ1-5; 7 positions agree with TRBD1. There are 15 residues in the CDR3. Germline V CDR1 and CDR2: MNHEY, SVGAGI. V lost 7 bases and J lost 3; bases outside the gene matches: 9. Here the CDR3 reads CASTSLTGTNQPQHF. As DNA, the CDR3 is TGTGCCAGCACCAGTCTGACAGGGACCAATCAGCCCCAGCATTTT.

The CDR3 DNA reads TGTGCCAGCAGTCCTGGGGGCGAAAATCAGCCCCAGCATTTT. Its translation is CASSPGGENQPQHF. This chain links TRBV27 with TRBJ1-5; possible D gene TRBD1, 6 bases. V lost 5 bases, J lost 4 bases, and 12 bases lay in between. The germline gives CDR1 MNHEY, CDR2 SMNVEV (reference sequence). The CDR3 is 14 residues long.

This clone was detected once. This chain links TRBV28 with TRBJ2-7, with 7 positions matching TRBD1. After removal of 7 bases from V and 2 bases from J, the junction contained 5 bases not matched to a gene. CDR3 length: 13 amino acids. Looked up from germline, CDR1 is MDHEN and CDR2 is SYDVKM. The CDR3 DNA reads as TGTGCCAGCAAACCGACAGGGCCCTACGAGCAGTACGTC. Amino acids: CASKPTGPYEQYV.

Only a few counts were recorded for this clone. The chain employs TRBV5-4 and TRBJ2-2, with D unclear. With 7 bases removed from V and 0 bases from J, the gap between germline ends came to 13 bases. The germline V gene has CDR1 SGHNT and CDR2 YYREEE (reference sequence). The CDR3 is made up of 15 amino acids. As DNA, the CDR3 is TGTGCCAGCTCAACAGATATCGCGAACACCGGGGAGCTGTTTTTT. Amino acid sequence: CASSTDIANTGELFF.

V is TRBV4-1 and J is TRBJ2-7, with 12 bases aligning to TRBD2. This CDR3 region has 18 residues. Germline V gives CDR1 MGHRA, CDR2 YSYEKL. With V trimmed by 0 bases and J by 6 bases, 12 bases remained unmatched. CDR3 nucleotide sequence: TGCGCCAGCAGCCAAGATCGGCTAGCGGGGGGGCAAGATAGCGAGCAGTACGTC. Translating gives CASSQDRLAGGQDSEQYV.

The chain combines TRBV16 with TRBJ1-5; TRBD1 might be the D (5 bases). CDR1 and CDR2 (germline): KGHSY, FQNENV. Trimming stripped 0 bases from V and 4 bases from J, with 10 bases between. The CDR3 has 15 amino acids. The CDR3 DNA reads as TGTGCCAGCAGCCAATCCGTAAGGGGAAATCAGCCCCAGCATTTT. Residues: CASSQSVRGNQPQHF.

The chain is built from TRBV5-6 and TRBJ2-7; D is possibly TRBD2 (5 bases). CDR1 is SGHDT and CDR2 is YYEEEE in the germline V gene. The length of the CDR3 is 17 residues. The V end was cut by 0 bases, the J end by 0 bases, with 16 bases between. Written as DNA, the CDR3 is TGTGCCAGCAGCTTGGCCTTACGGGGTCAGAGCTCCTACGAGCAGTACTTC. This sequence encodes CASSLALRGQSSYEQYF. Together with reference TRBV5-6 and TRBJ2-7, the CDR3 gives the full variable domain: DAGVTQSPTHLIKTRGQQVTLRCSPKSGHDTVSWYQQALGQGPQFIFQYYEEEERQRGNFPDRFSGHQFPNYSSELNVNALLLGDSALYLCASSLALRGQSSYEQYFGPGTRLTVT.

The CDR3 protein is CASSPRMNTEAFF. CDR3 nucleotide sequence: TGTGCCAGTAGTCCGCGTATGAACACTGAAGCTTTCTTT. The chain uses TRBV19 and TRBJ1-1; no firm D call. The CDR3 is made up of 13 amino acids. Trimming stripped 5 bases from V and 0 bases from J, with 7 bases between. CDR1 and CDR2 (germline): LNHDA, SQIVND (reference sequence).

The chain employs TRBV10-2 and TRBJ2-2, with a weak D call TRBD1 (5 bases). Deletions cut 6 bases from V and 1 base from J, with 12 bases between. Per the germline V gene, CDR1 is WSHSY and CDR2 is SAAADI. CDR3 length: 15 amino acids. The CDR3 spells CASSGDSRNTGELFF. In DNA, the CDR3 is TGCGCCAGCAGCGGCGACAGCCGGAACACCGGGGAGCTGTTTTTT.

J is TRBJ1-5 and V is TRBV25-1; D not resolved. The ends were cut back, 2 bases at V and 3 bases at J, with 8 bases in the middle. Germline CDR1 is MGHDK and CDR2 is SYGVNS. The CDR3 length is 14 residues. CDR3 amino acids: CASSETQINQPQHF. Written as DNA, the CDR3 is TGTGCCAGCAGTGAAACGCAGATCAATCAGCCCCAGCATTTT. Complete variable domain (other parts from reference TRBV25-1 and TRBJ1-5): EADIYQTPRYLVIGTGKKITLECSQTMGHDKMYWYQQDPGMELHLIHYSYGVNSTEKGDLSSESTVSRIRTEHFPLTLESARPSHTSQYLCASSETQINQPQHFGDGTRLSIL.

As DNA, the CDR3 is TGTGCCAGCAGTGACCAGGGGTACAACGAGCAGTACTTC. This gives the protein CASSDQGYNEQYF. The chain joins TRBV25-1 to TRBJ2-7; D might be TRBD1 (6 bases). The CDR3 loop spans 13 amino acids. V was pared by 3 bases and J by 5 bases, with 11 bases between. Germline CDR1 is MGHDK and CDR2 is SYGVNS.

V is TRBV11-2 and J is TRBJ2-5, with TRBD1 matching over 9 bases. CDR1 and CDR2 from the germline V gene are SGHAT and FQNNGV. The J segment lost 5 bases and the V segment lost 5 bases, leaving 18 bases of the junction unmatched. CDR3 length equals 18 residues. The CDR3 reads CASSPTMPGTGRDETQYF. CDR3 sequence (DNA): TGTGCCAGCAGCCCAACAATGCCCGGGACAGGGAGGGATGAGACCCAGTACTTC.

V is TRBV5-1 and J is TRBJ2-6; a weak D match, TRBD2 (6 bases). The germline V gene has CDR1 SGHRS and CDR2 YFSETQ. Trimming took 3 bases from V and 3 from J, leaving 13 bases between them. This CDR3 is 16 amino acids long. The CDR3 DNA sequence: TGCGCCAGCAGCTGGGACTCCCTGATTGGGGCCAACGTCCTGACTTTC. Its protein is CASSWDSLIGANVLTF.

The chain joins TRBV9 to TRBJ2-2; perhaps TRBD1 as D (6 bases). V lost 4 bases and J 0 bases, leaving 13 bases between the germline ends. This CDR3 region has 16 residues. CDR1 and CDR2 from the germline V gene are SGDLS and YYNGEE. As DNA, the CDR3 is TGTGCCAGCAGCCCGGGACAATTGACGAACACCGGGGAGCTGTTTTTT. Translating gives CASSPGQLTNTGELFF.

The chain uses TRBV6-5 and TRBJ2-3; D gene uncertain. The V end lost 6 bases, the J end lost 3 bases, and 10 bases lay between the germline ends. This CDR3 spans 13 amino acids. The V gene's germline CDR1 is MNHEY and CDR2 SVGAGI. CDR3 residues: CASSPPGTDTQYF. The CDR3 DNA follows: TGTGCCAGCAGCCCCCCAGGAACAGATACGCAGTATTTT.